The clone carrying this TCR beta chain has at least ten counts. V lost 5 bases to trimming and J lost 7 bases, with 17 bases between them. Germline loops: CDR1 SEHNR, CDR2 FQNEAQ (reference sequence). The CDR3 runs to 14 residues. Using immunoSEQ multiplex PCR, the repertoire was profiled, and TCRdb retains in-frame clones only, with some absent. Of some 130,000 clones in the sample, approximately 92% were seen once. This record comes from a study of control samples from healthy donors and cancer patients. Sequencing was done on a sample of blood. The clonotype was recovered from a man between 18 and 35 years old in good health. The chain joins TRBV7-9 to TRBJ1-1; no clear D gene. CDR3 sequence (DNA): TGTGCCAGCAGCAACCCAGGCCGGCGCGGTGAAGCTTTCTTT. The encoded protein is CASSNPGRRGEAFF.